This T cell receptor (beta chain) was documented in a study of T cells in Graves' hyperthyroidism and ophthalmopathy. This CDR3 spans 13 amino acids. Trimming removed 6 bases at V and 7 bases at J, with 16 bases between. CDR1 and CDR2 from the germline V gene are MNHEY and SMNVEV (reference sequence). RNA transcripts yielded amplified TCR beta CDR3 regions. HTBI primers were employed in a first-round RT-PCR of the TCR CDR3. TCRdb reanalysed the multiplex PCR reads using MiXCR and keeps one entry per CDR3 protein. The sample yields around 600,000 distinct CDR3 sequences, 15% to 17% seen once. Findings of the study overall: The model's output predicted ophthalmopathy at a median of roughly 6.9 months prior to onset. Expanded thyroid clonotypes (above 0.001) were mostly also found in blood.

Patients showing uncontrolled infection, other autoimmune disease, pregnancy or lactation were ineligible. The sample holds many counts of this clonotype. Its antigen is currently unknown. The TCR originated in a woman in her thirties with Graves' hyperthyroidism. Sequencing was done on a sample of blood. The chain has TRBV27 and TRBJ2-7; possibly TRBD2 for D (5 bases). The CDR3 loop reads CASRLLVGSEQYF. CDR3 DNA: TGTGCCAGCAGATTGCTAGTGGGGAGTGAGCAGTACTTC.